This T cell receptor (beta chain) appears in the sequencing data of a study of T cell changes during pregnancy in multiple sclerosis. In germline, CDR1 is SEHNR, CDR2 FQNEAQ (reference sequence). There are 13 residues in the CDR3. The V end lost 1 base, the J end lost 8 bases, and 9 bases lay between the germline ends. The protocol was immunoSEQ multiplex PCR, while the TCRdb copy is restricted to in-frame clones and leaves out a portion. This table has more than 55,000 clones, roughly nine tenths appearing once. The material sequenced was peripheral blood, taken in the third trimester of pregnancy. The receptor was derived from a female donor in good health, enrolled as a control in a pregnancy study. The V call is TRBV7-9, the J call TRBJ2-1, with D possibly TRBD2 on 6 matching bases. As DNA, the CDR3 is TGTGCCAGCAGCTTAGAACTAGCAGATGAGCAGTTCTTC. It codes for CASSLELADEQFF.